The clone carrying this T cell receptor beta chain was counted only a few times. The source of the sample is a study of control samples from healthy donors and cancer patients. Produced via immunoSEQ multiplex PCR; TCRdb's table is partial and in-frame only. The sample shows about 28,000 clones, roughly 85% of them seen only once. CDR1 and CDR2 from the germline V gene are MNHEY and SMNVEV (reference sequence). The CDR3 is 13 residues long. V lost 5 bases and J lost 4; bases outside the gene matches: 3. The chain is built from TRBV27 and TRBJ1-2; TRBD1 aligns across 8 bases. The sample comprised PBMCs. This TCR came from a man between 60 and 75 years old with head and neck cancer. CDR3 DNA sequence: TGTGCCAGCAGTCCAGGGACAGGCTATGGCTACACCTTC. Translation: CASSPGTGYGYTF.